This record looks at one TCR beta chain sequence and its context. Antigen unknown. The data belong to a study of cytomegalovirus exposure and HLA in healthy donors. The PCR ran on 60 Vbeta and 13 Jbeta primers. Only in-frame clones appear in the TCRdb table, and some are missing; sequencing was by immunoSEQ multiplex PCR. This table has about 93,000 clones, over 70% appearing once. Broader study findings: Sequencing likely caused a cluster of highly shared sequence variants.

V lost 1 base to trimming and J lost 7 bases, with 5 bases between them. Germline values: CDR1 SGHVS, CDR2 FNYEAQ. This CDR3 is 12 amino acids long. The genes are TRBV7-6 and TRBJ2-1; D ambiguous. Sequenced material: PBMCs. The source of this sequence is a boy aged 5 to 17 in good health and CMV-seronegative. DNA for the CDR3: TGTGCCAGCAGCTTAGAGACAAATGAGCAGTTCTTC. Translated, it gives CASSLETNEQFF.